This entry concerns a single T cell receptor (beta chain). These data belong to a study of blood T cell repertoires in COVID-19. Per the study methods: Amplification of reference gene primers was used by the study to estimate nucleated cell counts. This table comes from immunoSEQ multiplex PCR, and its TCRdb copy is limited to in-frame clones, with some not included. V and J calls plus clone size are reproduced from that table; the DNA served to infer D and trimming. Found here are hundreds of thousands of clones, roughly 89% of them singletons; the top ten hold 7.5% to 9%. The germline CDR1 and CDR2 sequences are MGHRA and YSYEKL. CDR3 length: 16 residues. The V and J ends lost 3 bases and 6 bases, in that order; junction bases with no gene match: 9.

Sequences were obtained from peripheral blood. This rearrangement joins TRBV4-1 to TRBJ2-3; 10 nucleotides match TRBD2. The sequence came from a woman aged 45-65 years with COVID-19, enrolled during active disease. CDR3 region: CASSHRGLAPSDTQYF. In DNA, the CDR3 is TGCGCCAGCAGCCACCGGGGACTAGCGCCTTCCGATACGCAGTATTTT.